This note documents a single TCR beta chain sequence. This clonotype was counted many times. Its antigen has not been determined. Per-nucleotide qualities are absent, and no much larger clonotype sits a single base away. Library creation used 5' RACE. The sequencing machine was a NextSeq 500. In the TCR library protocol, a unique molecular identifier was attached to each TCR cDNA molecule so that PCR and sequencing errors could be corrected. Per the authors' processing: Decombinator tools were used for TCR identification, UMI-based error correction and CDR3 extraction. Expanded TCRs were defined as those above a frequency of 2 per 1,000, corresponding to the top 1% of the tumor frequency distribution. Expanded tumor TCRs were classed as regional if statistically deemed absent (corrected P<0.05) from at least one tumor region, otherwise ubiquitous. Renyi diversity was calculated using the R vegan package after each repertoire was subsampled 100 times to 5,000 TCRs. CDR3 similarity networks were built from amino acid triplet string-kernel similarity, connecting CDR3s with pairwise similarity above 0.82. TCRdb trimmed the raw reads at Q25, called clones with MiXCR and kept productive beta chains. Rows matching on CDR3 protein sequence are summarized as one entry with the most common DNA and genes. None of the V and J calls come from the authors' own analysis; TCRdb made them. This sample gives under 20,000 distinct CDR3 sequences in total; around 6% of them show up just once. Of the sample, 6.8% falls within the top ten clones.

The source of the sample is a study of spatial heterogeneity in lung cancer (dated by TCRdb to the late 2010s). Study-wide context: Beta-chain transcripts were consistently detected in greater numbers than alpha-chain transcripts, which likely reflected higher beta-chain transcript abundance. In tumor regions, TCR transcript counts showed a strong correlation with a T cell transcriptional module score derived from matched bulk RNA-seq. In the raw uncorrected reads, each unique combination of TCR and UMI appeared on average more than ten times. In non-small cell lung cancer, the study made a quantitative comparison of TCR alpha and beta repertoires among multiple tumor regions, matched nontumor lung and blood. The study linked features of the TCR repertoire to counts of nonsynonymous mutations, which were determined by whole-exome sequencing of tumor tissue. At surgery, roughly 220 tumor regions, approximately 64 matched nontumor lung samples and about 56 PBMC samples were TCR-sequenced for both alpha and beta chains.

The paper as a whole reports these results and caveats: Additional single-cell paired TCR alpha and beta sequencing was considered necessary to confirm, at a functional level, the hypothesis that regional TCRs recognize regional mutations. The tumor nonsynonymous mutation count correlated with the number of expanded intratumoral alpha and beta TCRs. TCR-seq coverage of tumor T cells was estimated to be only roughly 7.5% for alpha chains and roughly 14% for beta chains. Counts of ubiquitous and regional expanded TCRs were found to correlate with counts of ubiquitous and regional nonsynonymous mutations, respectively.

The intended sense of this specimen's time point label: sample taken at primary tumor resection. Samples were obtained from around 72 patients with early-stage, untreated non-small cell lung cancer from the lung TRACERx cohort. For TCR sequencing, whole RNA was extracted from tumor and nontumor lung tissue, or from cryopreserved PBMC samples, and no cell sorting was done. Only patients for whom sufficient RNA was available from at least two tumor regions were selected for TCR sequencing. Tumor and adjacent nontumor lung specimens were reviewed by a lung pathologist before selection. V and J are trimmed by 7 bases and 7 bases, and the gene matches miss 7 bases of the junction. As encoded in the germline V gene, CDR1 is SQVTM while CDR2 is ANQGSEA. From its cysteine to its phenylalanine, the CDR3 spans 13 amino acids. Of all the DNA, just the CDR3 is kept, 39 bases in frame from base 1.

The sample in question was lung tumor tissue, obtained at surgery. This TCR came from a male donor with early-stage non-small cell lung cancer. The chain is made from TRBV29-1 and TRBJ1-6; TRBD1 fits 7 bases in the junction. Here is the DNA: TGCAGCGCCGCGACAGGGAGCAATTCACCCCTCCACTTT. Protein translation: CSAATGSNSPLHF.